This passage covers 14 T cell receptor beta chains from one sample sequenced in a study of blood T cell repertoires in COVID-19. The data were produced by immunoSEQ multiplex PCR, yet TCRdb's version contains in-frame clones alone and is incomplete. The repertoire includes 95,000 to 150,000 clones, roughly 90% of them detected once, and around 1.9% sits in the top ten. The specimen sequenced was peripheral blood. All receptors come from a man aged 50 to 59 with COVID-19, enrolled during active disease.

The chain combines TRBV5-6 with TRBJ1-5; 8 bases line up with TRBD1. CDR1 is SGHDT, CDR2 YYEEEE, per germline. This CDR3 has 16 residues. The V gene end was trimmed by 4 bases and the J gene end by 5 bases; junction bases not matched to a gene: 11. The DNA of the CDR3 is TGTGCCAGCAGCAAAGGCGGCAGGGGGCGCGATCAGCCCCAGCATTTT. The encoded protein is CASSKGGRGRDQPQHF. Combining the CDR3 with reference TRBV5-6 and TRBJ1-5 gives the whole variable domain DAGVTQSPTHLIKTRGQQVTLRCSPKSGHDTVSWYQQALGQGPQFIFQYYEEEERQRGNFPDRFSGHQFPNYSSELNVNALLLGDSALYLCASSKGGRGRDQPQHFGDGTRLSIL.

Only one count was recorded for this clone. This rearrangement joins TRBV30 to TRBJ2-3, with 10 nucleotides matching TRBD2. The germline V gene has CDR1 GTSNPN and CDR2 SVGIG (reference sequence). The CDR3 covers 16 residues. The J segment lost 2 bases and the V segment lost 2 bases, leaving 7 bases of the junction unmatched. The CDR3 is CAWSLAGTSVTDTQYF. DNA of the CDR3: TGTGCCTGGAGTCTTGCCGGGACTAGCGTCACAGATACGCAGTATTTT.

This clone appeared a single time. This chain uses TRBV4-1 with TRBJ1-6; D gene ambiguous. The V gene's germline CDR1 is MGHRA and CDR2 YSYEKL. The CDR3 length is 14 residues. V was shortened by 2 bases and J by 7 bases, with 9 bases between the two germline ends. The DNA of the CDR3 is TGCGCCAGCAGCCAAAGGGAGGCAAATTCACCCCTCCACTTT. The encoded protein is CASSQREANSPLHF.

The chain couples TRBV3-1 (or the pseudogene TRBV3-2) to TRBJ1-4; 9 bases map to TRBD1. CDR1 LGHDT and CDR2 YNNKEL come from the germline V gene (reference sequence). The V gene end was trimmed by 6 bases and the J gene end by 3 bases; junction bases not matched to a gene: 2. This CDR3 is 14 amino acids long. CDR3 nucleotides: TGTGCCAGCAGTCGACAGGGGGCTAATGAAAAACTGTTTTTT. Translated: CASSRQGANEKLFF.

The chain links TRBV27 to TRBJ2-5, with D tentatively TRBD1 (6 bases). The CDR3 runs 13 residues. V lost 6 bases and J lost 1, with 9 bases in between. Germline V lookup: CDR1 MNHEY, CDR2 SMNVEV (reference sequence). Here the CDR3 reads CASSGQRQETQYF. The DNA of the CDR3 is TGTGCCAGCAGCGGACAGCGCCAAGAGACCCAGTACTTC.

V usage is TRBV27 and J usage is TRBJ2-1, with D perhaps matching TRBD1 (6 bases). This CDR3 contains 11 residues. From germline, CDR1 is MNHEY and CDR2 SMNVEV (reference sequence). V lost 5 bases and J 9 bases, leaving 8 bases between the germline ends. CDR3 loop: CASSQGSEQFF. CDR3 in DNA: TGTGCCAGCAGTCAGGGGTCTGAGCAGTTCTTC.

The V call is TRBV7-9, the J call TRBJ2-3; TRBD2 aligns across 11 bases. The CDR3 has 18 residues. The V gene end was trimmed by 4 bases and the J gene end by 1 base; junction bases not matched to a gene: 10. From germline, CDR1 is SEHNR and CDR2 FQNEAQ (reference sequence). CDR3 protein: CASSSRRLAGGRTDTQYF. The CDR3 DNA is TGTGCCAGCAGCTCAAGGAGGCTAGCGGGAGGACGCACAGATACGCAGTATTTT.

The rearrangement joins TRBV11-1 to TRBJ2-7; 8 positions match TRBD2. The germline V gene encodes CDR1 SGHAT and CDR2 FQDESV (reference sequence). This CDR3 spans 14 amino acids. Unmatched junction bases numbered 5, after V lost 3 bases and J lost 4 bases. The CDR3 nucleotides are TGTGCCAGCAGCTTCGGACTAGCTAGGTACGAGCAGTACTTC. This codes for CASSFGLARYEQYF. Full variable domain (rest looked up from reference TRBV11-1 and TRBJ2-7): EAEVAQSPRYKITEKSQAVAFWCDPISGHATLYWYRQILGQGPELLVQFQDESVVDDSQLPKDRFSAERLKGVDSTLKIQPAELGDSAMYLCASSFGLARYEQYFGPGTRLTVT.

V and J are TRBV19 and TRBJ2-1; D is perhaps TRBD2 (5 bases). The germline gives CDR1 LNHDA, CDR2 SQIVND (reference sequence). The CDR3 covers 15 residues. Trimming stripped 1 base from V and 0 bases from J, with 7 bases between. CDR3 sequence: CASSIAGSSYNEQFF. DNA of the CDR3: TGTGCCAGTAGTATAGCGGGAAGCTCCTACAATGAGCAGTTCTTC. Full variable domain (remainder filled in from reference TRBV19 and TRBJ2-1): DGGITQSPKYLFRKEGQNVTLSCEQNLNHDAMYWYRQDPGQGLRLIYYSQIVNDFQKGDIAEGYSVSREKKESFPLTVTSAQKNPTAFYLCASSIAGSSYNEQFFGPGTRLTVL.

This chain uses TRBV28 with TRBJ2-1; D possibly corresponds to TRBD2 (6 bases). The CDR3 spans 13 residues. Trimming removed 8 bases from V and 0 bases from J, with 8 bases in between. In germline, CDR1 is MDHEN, CDR2 SYDVKM. In DNA form, the CDR3 reads TGTGCCAGCTTAGCGGTCTCCTACAATGAGCAGTTCTTC. Its protein is CASLAVSYNEQFF.

The chain links TRBV28 to TRBJ1-1; D is uncertain. Germline V gene data show CDR1 as MDHEN and CDR2 as SYDVKM. The V end was cut by 2 bases, the J end by 5 bases, with 18 bases between. This CDR3 has 16 residues. This CDR3 reads CASSLDSSVGRTEAFF. DNA for the CDR3: TGTGCCAGCAGTTTAGATTCCTCAGTGGGCCGAACTGAAGCTTTCTTT.

The chain has TRBV7-2 and TRBJ2-2, with 8 positions matching TRBD1. After removal of 4 bases from V and 0 bases from J, the junction contained 4 bases not matched to a gene. CDR3 length: 16 amino acids. Germline V gene lookup returns CDR1 SGHTA and CDR2 FQGNSA. CDR3 coding DNA: TGTGCCAGCAGCTCTCAGGGGGCGCCGAACACCGGGGAGCTGTTTTTT. As protein: CASSSQGAPNTGELFF.

In this sample, this clone turned up once. V usage is TRBV28 and J usage is TRBJ1-5, with TRBD1 identical over 7 bases. This CDR3 region has 17 residues. The germline V gene has CDR1 MDHEN and CDR2 SYDVKM. V gave up 6 bases and J gave up 2 bases; unmatched junction bases: 13. CDR3 sequence: CASSPDRDVWGNQPQHF. DNA for the CDR3: TGTGCCAGCAGCCCCGACAGGGATGTTTGGGGCAATCAGCCCCAGCATTTT.

This clone came up once. The genes are TRBV27 and TRBJ2-1; possible D gene TRBD2, 6 bases. The CDR3 loop spans 14 amino acids. The V and J ends lost 5 bases and 2 bases respectively, with 10 bases between them. Germline V gene data show CDR1 as MNHEY and CDR2 as SMNVEV (reference sequence). In DNA form, the CDR3 reads TGTGCCAGCAGTACGGGACTCCCCTACAATGAGCAGTTCTTC. Translated: CASSTGLPYNEQFF.